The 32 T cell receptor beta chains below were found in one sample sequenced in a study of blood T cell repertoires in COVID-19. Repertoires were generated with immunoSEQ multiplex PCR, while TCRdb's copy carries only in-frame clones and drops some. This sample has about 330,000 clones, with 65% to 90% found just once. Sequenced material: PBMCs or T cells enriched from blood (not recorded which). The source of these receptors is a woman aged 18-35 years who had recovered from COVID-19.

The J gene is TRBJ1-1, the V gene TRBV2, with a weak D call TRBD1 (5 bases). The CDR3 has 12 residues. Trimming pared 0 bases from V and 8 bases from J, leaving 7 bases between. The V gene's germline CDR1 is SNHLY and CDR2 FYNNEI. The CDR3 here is CASSEAPGEAFF. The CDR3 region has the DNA TGTGCCAGCAGTGAAGCCCCAGGGGAAGCTTTCTTT.

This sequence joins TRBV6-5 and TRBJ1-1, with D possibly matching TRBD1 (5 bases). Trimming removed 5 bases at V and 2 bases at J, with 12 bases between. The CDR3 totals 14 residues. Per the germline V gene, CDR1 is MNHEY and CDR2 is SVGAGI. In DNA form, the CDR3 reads TGTGCCAGCAGTCTCCGGACATTTAACACTGAAGCTTTCTTT. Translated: CASSLRTFNTEAFF.

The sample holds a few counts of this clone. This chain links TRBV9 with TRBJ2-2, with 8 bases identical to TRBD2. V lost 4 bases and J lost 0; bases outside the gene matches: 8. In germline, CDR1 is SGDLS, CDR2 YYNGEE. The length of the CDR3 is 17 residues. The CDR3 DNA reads TGTGCCAGCAGCACACCAAGCGGGAGAACGAACACCGGGGAGCTGTTTTTT. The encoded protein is CASSTPSGRTNTGELFF.

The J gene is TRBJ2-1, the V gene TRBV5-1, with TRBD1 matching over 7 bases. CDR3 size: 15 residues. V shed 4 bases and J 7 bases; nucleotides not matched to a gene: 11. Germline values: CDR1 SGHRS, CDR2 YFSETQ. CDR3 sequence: CASSPGQGGFNEQFF. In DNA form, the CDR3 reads TGCGCCAGCAGCCCGGGTCAAGGGGGCTTTAATGAGCAGTTCTTC.

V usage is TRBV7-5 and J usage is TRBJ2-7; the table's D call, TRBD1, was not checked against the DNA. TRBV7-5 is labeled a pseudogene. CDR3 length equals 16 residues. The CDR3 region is CARSLGEEGASYEQYF. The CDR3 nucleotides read TGTGCCAGAAGCTTAGGGGAAGAAGGGGCCTCCTACGAGCAGTACTTC.

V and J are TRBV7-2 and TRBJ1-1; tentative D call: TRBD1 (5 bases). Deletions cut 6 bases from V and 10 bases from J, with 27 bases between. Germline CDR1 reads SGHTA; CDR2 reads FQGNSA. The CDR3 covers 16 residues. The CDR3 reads CASRSGGESPAYLAFF. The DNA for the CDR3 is TGTGCCAGCAGGTCGGGGGGGGAATCCCCGGCTTATTTAGCTTTCTTT. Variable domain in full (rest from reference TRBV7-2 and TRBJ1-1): GAGVSQSPSNKVTEKGKDVELRCDPISGHTALYWYRQSLGQGLEFLIYFQGNSAPDKSGLPSDRFSAERTGGSVSTLTIQRTQQEDSAVYLCASRSGGESPAYLAFFGQGTRLTVV.

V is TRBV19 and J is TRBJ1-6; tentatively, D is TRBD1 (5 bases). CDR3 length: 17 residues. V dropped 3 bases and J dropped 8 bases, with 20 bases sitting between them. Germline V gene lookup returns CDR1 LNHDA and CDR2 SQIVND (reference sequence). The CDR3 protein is CASSMGKGRGVYSPLHF. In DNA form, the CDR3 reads TGTGCCAGTAGTATGGGCAAGGGGCGCGGTGTTTATTCACCCCTCCACTTT.

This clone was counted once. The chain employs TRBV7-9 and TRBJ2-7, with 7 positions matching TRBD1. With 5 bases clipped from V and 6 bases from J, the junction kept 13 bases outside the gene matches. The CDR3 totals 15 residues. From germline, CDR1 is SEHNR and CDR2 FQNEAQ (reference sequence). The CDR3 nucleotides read TGTGCCAGCAGCCCACCCATCGACAGGGCGCGCGAGCAGTACTTC. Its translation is CASSPPIDRAREQYF.

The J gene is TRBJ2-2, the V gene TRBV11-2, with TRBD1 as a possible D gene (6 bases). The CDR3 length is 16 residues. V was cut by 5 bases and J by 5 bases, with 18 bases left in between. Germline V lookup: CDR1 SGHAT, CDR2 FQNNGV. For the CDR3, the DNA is TGTGCCAGCAGCCAAAGGGGGAAACGAGGGACCGGGGAGCTGTTTTTT. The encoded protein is CASSQRGKRGTGELFF. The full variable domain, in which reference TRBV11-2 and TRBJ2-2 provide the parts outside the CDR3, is EAGVAQSPRYKIIEKRQSVAFWCNPISGHATLYWYQQILGQGPKLLIQFQNNGVVDDSQLPKDRFSAERLKGVDSTLKIQPAKLEDSAVYLCASSQRGKRGTGELFFGEGSRLTVL.

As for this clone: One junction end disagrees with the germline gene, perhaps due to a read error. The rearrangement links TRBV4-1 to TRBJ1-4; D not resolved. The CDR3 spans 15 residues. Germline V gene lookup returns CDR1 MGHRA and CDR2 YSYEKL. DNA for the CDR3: TGCGCCAGCAGACAAGTTCCAGGAACTAATGAAAAACTGTTTTTT. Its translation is CASRQVPGTNEKLFF.

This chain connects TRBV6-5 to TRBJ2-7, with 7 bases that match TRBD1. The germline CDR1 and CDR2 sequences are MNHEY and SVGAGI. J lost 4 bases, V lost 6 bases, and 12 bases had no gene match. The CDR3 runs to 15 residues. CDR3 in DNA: TGTGCCAGCAGCCCGGCACCGGGACAGTCGTACGAGCAGTACTTC. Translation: CASSPAPGQSYEQYF.

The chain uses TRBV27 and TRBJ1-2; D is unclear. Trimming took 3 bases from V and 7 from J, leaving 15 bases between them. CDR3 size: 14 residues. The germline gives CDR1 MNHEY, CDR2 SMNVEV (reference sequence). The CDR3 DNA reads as TGTGCCAGCAGTTTCAAACCCGCGAACGGTGGCTACACCTTC. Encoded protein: CASSFKPANGGYTF.

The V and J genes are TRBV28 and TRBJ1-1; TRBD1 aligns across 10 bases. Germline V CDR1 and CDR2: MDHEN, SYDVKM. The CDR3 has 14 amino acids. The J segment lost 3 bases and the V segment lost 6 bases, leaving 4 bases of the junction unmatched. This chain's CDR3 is CASRGGQGDTEAFF. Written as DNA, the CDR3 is TGTGCCAGCAGAGGAGGACAGGGGGACACTGAAGCTTTCTTT.

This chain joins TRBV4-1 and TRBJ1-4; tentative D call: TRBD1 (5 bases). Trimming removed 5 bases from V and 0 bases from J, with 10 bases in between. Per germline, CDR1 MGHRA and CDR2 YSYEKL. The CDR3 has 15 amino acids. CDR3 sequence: CASSDSLTTNEKLFF. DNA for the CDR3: TGCGCCAGCAGCGACAGCCTCACAACTAATGAAAAACTGTTTTTT.

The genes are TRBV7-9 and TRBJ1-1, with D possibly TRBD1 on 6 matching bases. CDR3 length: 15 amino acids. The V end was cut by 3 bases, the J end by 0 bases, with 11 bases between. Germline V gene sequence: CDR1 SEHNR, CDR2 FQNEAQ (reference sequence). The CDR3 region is CASSFGQILNTEAFF. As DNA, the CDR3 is TGTGCCAGCAGCTTCGGACAGATCCTGAACACTGAAGCTTTCTTT.

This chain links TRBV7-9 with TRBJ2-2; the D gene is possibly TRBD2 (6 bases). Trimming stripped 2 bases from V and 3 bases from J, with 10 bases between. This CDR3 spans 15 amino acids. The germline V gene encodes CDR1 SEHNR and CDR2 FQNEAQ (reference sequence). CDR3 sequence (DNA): TGTGCCAGCAGCTTATTCAGGGAGGACACCGGGGAGCTGTTTTTT. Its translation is CASSLFREDTGELFF.

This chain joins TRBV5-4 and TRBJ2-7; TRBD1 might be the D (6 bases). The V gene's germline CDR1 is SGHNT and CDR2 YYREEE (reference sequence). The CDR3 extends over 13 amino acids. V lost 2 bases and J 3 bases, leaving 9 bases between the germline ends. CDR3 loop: CASSFGQNYEQYF. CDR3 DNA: TGTGCCAGCAGCTTCGGACAGAACTACGAGCAGTACTTC.

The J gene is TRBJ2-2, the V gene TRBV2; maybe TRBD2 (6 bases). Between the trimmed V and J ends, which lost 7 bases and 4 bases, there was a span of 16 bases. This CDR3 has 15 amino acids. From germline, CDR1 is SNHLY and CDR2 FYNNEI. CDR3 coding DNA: TGTGCCAGCAATGGGGGGAAAGAGCCCACCGGGGAGCTGTTTTTT. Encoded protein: CASNGGKEPTGELFF. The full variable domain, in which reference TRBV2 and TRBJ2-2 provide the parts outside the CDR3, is EPEVTQTPSHQVTQMGQEVILRCVPISNHLYFYWYRQILGQKVEFLVSFYNNEISEKSEIFDDQFSVERPDGSNFTLKIRSTKLEDSAMYFCASNGGKEPTGELFFGEGSRLTVL.

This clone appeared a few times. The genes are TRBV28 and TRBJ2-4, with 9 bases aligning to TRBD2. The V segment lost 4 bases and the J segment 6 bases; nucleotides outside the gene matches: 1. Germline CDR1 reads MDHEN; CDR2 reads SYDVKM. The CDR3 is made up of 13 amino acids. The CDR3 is CASSSSGTNIQYF. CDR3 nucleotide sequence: TGTGCCAGCAGTTCTAGCGGGACAAACATTCAGTACTTC.

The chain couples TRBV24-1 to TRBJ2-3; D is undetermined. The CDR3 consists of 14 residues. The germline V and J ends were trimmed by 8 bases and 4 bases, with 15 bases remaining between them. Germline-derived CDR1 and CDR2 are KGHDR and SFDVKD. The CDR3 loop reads CATIRQIGPDTQYF. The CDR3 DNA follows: TGTGCCACCATCCGGCAAATTGGGCCAGATACGCAGTATTTT.

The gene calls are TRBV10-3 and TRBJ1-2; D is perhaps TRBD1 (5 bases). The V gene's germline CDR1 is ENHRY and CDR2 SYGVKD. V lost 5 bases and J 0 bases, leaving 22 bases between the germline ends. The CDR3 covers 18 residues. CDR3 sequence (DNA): TGTGCCATCAGTTTCTGGGTAAGGGGAGGCGAAACTAACTATGGCTACACCTTC. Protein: CAISFWVRGGETNYGYTF.

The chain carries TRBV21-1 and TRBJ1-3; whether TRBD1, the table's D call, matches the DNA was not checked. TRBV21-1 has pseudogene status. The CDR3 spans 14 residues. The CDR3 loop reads CASRHRGKGNTIYF. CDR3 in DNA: TGTGCCAGCAGACACAGGGGAAAGGGAAACACCATATATTTT.

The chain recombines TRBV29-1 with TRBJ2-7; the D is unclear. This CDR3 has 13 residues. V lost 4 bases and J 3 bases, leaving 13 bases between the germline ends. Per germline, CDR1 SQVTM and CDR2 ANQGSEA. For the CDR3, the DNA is TGCAGCGTTGTTTCGGCAGGCCTCTACGAGCAGTACTTC. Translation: CSVVSAGLYEQYF.

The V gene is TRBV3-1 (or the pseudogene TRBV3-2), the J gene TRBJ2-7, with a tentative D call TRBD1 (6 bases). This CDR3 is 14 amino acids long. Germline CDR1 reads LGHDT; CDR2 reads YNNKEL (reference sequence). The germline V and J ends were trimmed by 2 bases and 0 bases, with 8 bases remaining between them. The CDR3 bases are TGTGCCAGCAGCCAAATGACAGGCTCCTACGAGCAGTACTTC. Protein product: CASSQMTGSYEQYF.

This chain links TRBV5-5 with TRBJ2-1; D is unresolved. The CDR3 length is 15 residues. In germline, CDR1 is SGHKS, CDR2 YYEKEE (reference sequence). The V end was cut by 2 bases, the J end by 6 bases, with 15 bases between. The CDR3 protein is CASSLYRAARNEQFF. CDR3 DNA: TGTGCCAGCAGCTTATACCGTGCCGCGCGCAATGAGCAGTTCTTC.

The CDR3 region has the DNA TGTGCCAGCCTTTCCGGGGAGACAGATACGCAGTATTTT. This gives the protein CASLSGETDTQYF. This rearrangement joins TRBV2 to TRBJ2-3, with D possibly being TRBD2 (5 bases). There are 13 residues in the CDR3. Trimming removed 8 bases at V and 3 bases at J, with 12 bases between. From germline, CDR1 is SNHLY and CDR2 FYNNEI.

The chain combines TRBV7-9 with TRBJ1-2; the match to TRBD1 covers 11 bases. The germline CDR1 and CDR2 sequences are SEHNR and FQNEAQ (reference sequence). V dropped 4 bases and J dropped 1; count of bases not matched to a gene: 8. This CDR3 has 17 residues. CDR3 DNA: TGTGCCAGCAGCTCTTGGACAGGGGGCGCGAGTAACTATGGCTACACCTTC. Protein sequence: CASSSWTGGASNYGYTF.

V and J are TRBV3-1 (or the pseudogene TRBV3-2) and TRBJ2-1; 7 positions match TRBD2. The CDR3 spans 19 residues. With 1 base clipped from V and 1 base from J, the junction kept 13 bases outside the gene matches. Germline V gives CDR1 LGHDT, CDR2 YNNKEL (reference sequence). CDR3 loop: CASSQGLAVSRYSYNEQFF. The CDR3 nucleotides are TGTGCCAGCAGCCAAGGCCTAGCGGTTTCCCGTTATTCCTACAATGAGCAGTTCTTC.

The CDR3 here is CASYPGARSYEQYF. The CDR3 DNA is TGTGCCAGCTACCCAGGGGCCCGCTCCTACGAGCAGTACTTC. The V call is TRBV28, the J call TRBJ2-7; D is perhaps TRBD1 (6 bases). This CDR3 spans 14 amino acids. Between the trimmed V and J ends, which lost 8 bases and 0 bases, there was a span of 14 bases. Germline V gene data show CDR1 as MDHEN and CDR2 as SYDVKM.

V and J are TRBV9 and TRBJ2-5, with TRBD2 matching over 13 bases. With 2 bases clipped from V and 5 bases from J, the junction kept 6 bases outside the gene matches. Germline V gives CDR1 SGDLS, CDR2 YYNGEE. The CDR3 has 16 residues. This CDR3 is CASSVSGLAGEETQYF. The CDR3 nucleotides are TGTGCCAGCAGCGTGTCCGGACTAGCGGGGGAGGAGACCCAGTACTTC.

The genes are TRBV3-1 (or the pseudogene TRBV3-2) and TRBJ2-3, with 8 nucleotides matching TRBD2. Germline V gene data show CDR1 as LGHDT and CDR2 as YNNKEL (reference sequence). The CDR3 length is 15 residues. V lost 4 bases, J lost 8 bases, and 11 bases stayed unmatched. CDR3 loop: CASSPPHGGAGTQYF. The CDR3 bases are TGTGCCAGCAGCCCTCCCCACGGGGGGGCCGGTACGCAGTATTTT.

The CDR3 protein is CASSFLGGDQPQHF. The CDR3 nucleotides read TGTGCCAGCAGTTTTCTGGGGGGAGATCAGCCCCAGCATTTT. J is TRBJ1-5 and V is TRBV27; D is possibly TRBD1 (5 bases). The CDR3 has 14 amino acids. The germline V gene has CDR1 MNHEY and CDR2 SMNVEV (reference sequence). V dropped 3 bases and J dropped 5 bases, with 11 bases sitting between them.